These T cell receptor beta chains were read from a single sample in a study of post-analysis software for immune sequencing data. MiXCR, run by TCRdb on the PCR reads, gives a single entry per CDR3 protein. The sample carries about 540,000 distinct CDR3 sequences, 34% recorded once. Sequenced: blood. These receptor sequences come from a girl younger than 18 with multiple sclerosis. Each CDR3 is given with its conserved first and last residue. A D gene is named only where the DNA matches it firmly. Rows may omit the clone size; those that give it use once, few, many or a size class.

V gene	CDR3 length	D gene	clone size	J gene	CDR3 DNA	CDR3 protein
TRBV27	14	.	few	TRBJ1-2	TGTGCCAGCAGTTTATCTAGGGGGTATGAGGGCTACACCTTC	CASSLSRGYEGYTF
TRBV5-1	16	TRBD1	.	TRBJ1-1	TGCGCCAGCAGCTGGGACAGGACGGGAGTGAACACTGAAGCTTTCTTT	CASSWDRTGVNTEAFF
TRBV6-1	15	.	few	TRBJ2-1	TGTGCCAGCAGTCCCGCATACTTCTCCTACAATGAGCAGTTCTTC	CASSPAYFSYNEQFF
TRBV12-3/TRBV12-4	14	TRBD1	.	TRBJ2-3	TGTGCCAGCGGCCCAGGGGGTTCTTCAGATACGCAGTATTTT	CASGPGGSSDTQYF
TRBV11-2	17	.	few	TRBJ2-5	TGTGCCAGCAGCTTGGGAGGTTGGCCGGGACGACAAGAGACCCAGTACTTC	CASSLGGWPGRQETQYF
TRBV6-6	16	TRBD2	few	TRBJ2-7	TGTGCCAGCAGTTCCTATGGACTAGAATCTTCCTACGAGCGGTACTTC	CASSSYGLESSYERYF
TRBV18	15	TRBD2	few	TRBJ2-7	TGTGCCAGCTCACCAAGTAGGGGAGCGGGGAGCGAGCAGTACTTC	CASSPSRGAGSEQYF
TRBV5-5	14	.	many	TRBJ2-5	TGCGCCAGCAGCTTGGGAGACGTCCAAGAGACCCAGTACTTC	CASSLGDVQETQYF
TRBV20-1	12	.	.	TRBJ1-4	TGCAGTGCTAGAGTGGAAGGTGAAAAACTGTTTTTT	CSARVEGEKLFF
TRBV27	13	.	few	TRBJ2-7	TGTGCCAGCAGTGCCACCCCTGCCTACGAGCAGTACTTC	CASSATPAYEQYF
TRBV5-5	17	TRBD2	once	TRBJ2-2	TGTGCCAGCAGCCCGACTAGCGGGGGGGCGAACACCGGGGAGCTGTTTTTT	CASSPTSGGANTGELFF
TRBV5-5	15	.	.	TRBJ1-1	TGTGCCAGCAGCTTGGAGTTTCAGGGGAACACTGAAGCTTTCTTT	CASSLEFQGNTEAFF
TRBV6-5	14	.	.	TRBJ2-5	TGTGCCAGCAGTTACTCTCGATTGGGAGAGACCCAGTACTTC	CASSYSRLGETQYF
TRBV7-2	15	.	.	TRBJ2-3	TGTGCCAGCAGCCCGAACCAATTAACCGGGGATACGCAGTATTTT	CASSPNQLTGDTQYF
TRBV20-1	12	.	.	TRBJ2-1	TGCAGTGCTCTTCGCTCCTACAATGAGCAGTTCTTC	CSALRSYNEQFF
TRBV6-5	16	.	few	TRBJ1-5	TGTGCCAGCAGCCCTTGGGGAGGGCGTGGCAATCAGCCCCAGCATTTT	CASSPWGGRGNQPQHF
TRBV20-1	14	.	few	TRBJ2-3	TGCAGTGCTAAGAACAGCTTCTACACAGATACGCAGTATTTT	CSAKNSFYTDTQYF
TRBV10-3	15	.	once	TRBJ1-5	TGTGCCATCAGTGAGTCACGCGGTAGCAATCAGCCCCAGCATTTT	CAISESRGSNQPQHF
TRBV29-1	13	.	once	TRBJ2-1	TGCAGCGGCACCTTAACCTCCTACAATGAGCAGTTCTTC	CSGTLTSYNEQFF
TRBV7-9	12	.	few	TRBJ2-1	TGTGCCAGCAGATTGGTTATGTATGAGCAGTTCTTC	CASRLVMYEQFF
TRBV5-1	17	TRBD1	.	TRBJ1-2	TGCGCCAGCAGCTTACCAAAAACCGGGACAGGGAAACTTGGCTACACCTTC	CASSLPKTGTGKLGYTF
TRBV20-1	13	.	.	TRBJ2-1	TGCAGTGCTAGGGGGCTCCTCGGCGATGAGGAGTTCTTC	CSARGLLGDEEFF
TRBV9	15	TRBD1	.	TRBJ1-3	TGTGCCAGCAGCGTAGCGGGACAGTCTGGAAACACCATATATTTT	CASSVAGQSGNTIYF
TRBV5-6	14	.	few	TRBJ2-5	TGTGCCAGCAGCTTGAGCAGGTGGACAGAGACCCAGTACTTC	CASSLSRWTETQYF
TRBV6-6	16	TRBD2	.	TRBJ2-3	TGTGCCAGCAGCCTCCTAGCGGGGGGGCCGGGAGATACGCAGTATTTT	CASSLLAGGPGDTQYF
TRBV20-1	12	.	.	TRBJ2-7	TGCAGTGCGAACCCCCATATCCATGAGCAGTACTTC	CSANPHIHEQYF
TRBV5-6	16	TRBD2	few	TRBJ2-1	TGTGCCAGCAGCTTGGGGACTAGGGCCCCCTACAATGAGCAGTTCTTC	CASSLGTRAPYNEQFF
TRBV7-9	13	.	few	TRBJ2-7	TGTGCCAGCAGCCCCGTGGGGCACTACGAGCAGTACTTC	CASSPVGHYEQYF
TRBV29-1	13	.	few	TRBJ1-1	TGCAGCGTTAAAGGACAGACGAACACTGAAGCTTTCTTT	CSVKGQTNTEAFF
TRBV7-9	13	.	.	TRBJ2-7	TGTGCCAGCAGCTTAGCGGCAGGGGACGAGCAGTACTTC	CASSLAAGDEQYF
TRBV5-1	15	.	few	TRBJ2-3	TGCGCCAGCAGCTTTTCAGGTCCCCCTCCAGATACGCAGTATTTT	CASSFSGPPPDTQYF
TRBV7-2	14	.	few	TRBJ2-7	TGTGCCAGCAGCTTAGGTTCTGTAGGGCACGAGCAGTACTTC	CASSLGSVGHEQYF
TRBV25-1	14	.	.	TRBJ1-2	TGTGCCAGCAGTGAATTGACAGGTGGCTATGGCTACACCTTC	CASSELTGGYGYTF
TRBV24-1	16	.	.	TRBJ2-5	TGTGCCACCAGTGATGTGAGGGGGAGCTCCTACAATGAGCAGTACTTC	CATSDVRGSSYNEQYF
TRBV28	15	.	few	TRBJ2-5	TGTGCCAGCAGTTTACAGGGGGCGGGAGACAATGAGCAGTACTTC	CASSLQGAGDNEQYF
TRBV3-1	17	.	few	TRBJ2-3	TGTGCCAGCAGCCAAGATCTGAGAGGGTTTAGCACAGATACGCAGTATTTT	CASSQDLRGFSTDTQYF
TRBV4-1	12	.	.	TRBJ2-4	TGCGCCAGCAGCCGAGTAGGGCAGCTGCAGTACTTC	CASSRVGQLQYF
TRBV15	14	TRBD2	.	TRBJ2-1	TGTGCCACCAGCACCCGGGTAGCGGGGAATGAGCAGTTCTTC	CATSTRVAGNEQFF
TRBV27	17	TRBD2	.	TRBJ2-5	TGTGCCAGCAGTTCTCGGCGGGGGAGCGGGGTCCAAGAGACCCAGTACTTC	CASSSRRGSGVQETQYF
TRBV4-1	15	.	few	TRBJ2-1	TGCGCCAGCAGCCAAGCGGGCAGGTGGGACAATGAGCAGTTCTTC	CASSQAGRWDNEQFF
TRBV28	17	.	few	TRBJ2-3	TGTGCCAGCAGTAGACGTTGGGCTCTCGTCAGCACAGATACGCAGTATTTT	CASSRRWALVSTDTQYF